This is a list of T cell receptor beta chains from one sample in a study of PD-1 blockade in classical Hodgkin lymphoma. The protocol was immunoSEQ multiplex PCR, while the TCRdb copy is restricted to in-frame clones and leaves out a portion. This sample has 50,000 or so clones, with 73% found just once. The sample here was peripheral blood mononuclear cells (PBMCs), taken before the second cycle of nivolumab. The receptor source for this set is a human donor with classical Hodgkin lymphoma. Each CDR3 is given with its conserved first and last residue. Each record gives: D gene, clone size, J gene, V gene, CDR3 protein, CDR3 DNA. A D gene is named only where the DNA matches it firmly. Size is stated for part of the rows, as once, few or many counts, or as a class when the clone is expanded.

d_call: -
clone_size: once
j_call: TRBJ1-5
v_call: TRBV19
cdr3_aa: CASNSGYSNQPQHF
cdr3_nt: TGTGCCAGTAATTCAGGGTATAGCAATCAGCCCCAGCATTTT

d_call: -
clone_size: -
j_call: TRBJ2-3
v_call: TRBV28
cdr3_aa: CASSLSVGQTDTQYF
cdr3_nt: TGTGCCAGCAGTTTATCAGTCGGGCAGACAGATACGCAGTATTTT

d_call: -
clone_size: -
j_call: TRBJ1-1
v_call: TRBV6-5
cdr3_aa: CASYLRPSGDTEAFF
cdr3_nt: TGTGCCAGCTACCTCCGGCCGAGTGGGGACACTGAAGCTTTCTTT

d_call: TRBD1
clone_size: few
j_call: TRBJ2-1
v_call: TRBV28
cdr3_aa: CASSFMGQGFYNEQFF
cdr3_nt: TGTGCCAGCAGTTTCATGGGACAGGGGTTTTACAATGAGCAGTTCTTC

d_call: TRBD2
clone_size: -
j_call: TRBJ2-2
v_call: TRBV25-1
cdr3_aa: CASSGAGVTGELFF
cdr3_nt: TGTGCCAGCAGTGGTGCGGGAGTAACCGGGGAGCTGTTTTTT

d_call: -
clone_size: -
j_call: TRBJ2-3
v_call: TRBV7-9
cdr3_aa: CASSSSGPTGVGTQYF
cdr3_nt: -

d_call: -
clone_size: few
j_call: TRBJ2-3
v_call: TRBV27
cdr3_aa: CASSFTGDTQYF
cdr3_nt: TGTGCCAGCAGTTTTACCGGTGATACGCAGTATTTT

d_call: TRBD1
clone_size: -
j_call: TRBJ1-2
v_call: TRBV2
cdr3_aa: CARDTPGQGISTYGYTF
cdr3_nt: TGTGCCAGGGACACACCGGGACAGGGGATCTCAACCTATGGCTACACCTTC

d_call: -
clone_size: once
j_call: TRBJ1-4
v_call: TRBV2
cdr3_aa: CASSIHEKLFF
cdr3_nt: TGTGCCAGCAGTATACATGAAAAACTGTTTTTT

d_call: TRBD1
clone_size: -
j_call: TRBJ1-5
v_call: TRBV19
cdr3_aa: CASKIQGYSNQPQHF
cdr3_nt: TGTGCCAGTAAGATACAGGGGTATAGCAATCAGCCCCAGCATTTT

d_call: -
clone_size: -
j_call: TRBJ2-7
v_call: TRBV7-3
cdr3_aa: CASSLSLGYEQYF
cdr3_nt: TGTGCCAGCAGCTTAAGCCTTGGCTACGAGCAGTACTTC

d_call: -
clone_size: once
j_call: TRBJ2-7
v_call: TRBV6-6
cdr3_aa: CASGETGTPQYF
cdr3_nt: TGTGCCAGCGGAGAGACTGGGACTCCGCAGTACTTC

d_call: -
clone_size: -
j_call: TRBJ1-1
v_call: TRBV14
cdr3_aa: CASSQGGGLATEAFF
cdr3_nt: TGTGCCAGCAGCCAAGGGGGGGGGCTGGCCACTGAAGCTTTCTTT

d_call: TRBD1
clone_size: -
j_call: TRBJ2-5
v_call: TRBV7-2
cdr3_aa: CASSLGTGAVLETQYF
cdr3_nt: TGTGCCAGCAGCCTAGGGACAGGGGCCGTCTTGGAGACCCAGTACTTC

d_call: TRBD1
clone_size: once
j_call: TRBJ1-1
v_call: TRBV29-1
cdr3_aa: CSAYIQGAYEAFF
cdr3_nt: TGCAGCGCCTACATACAGGGGGCATATGAAGCTTTCTTT

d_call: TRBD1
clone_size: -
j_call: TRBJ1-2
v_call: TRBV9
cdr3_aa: CASSPGTGGAGYTF
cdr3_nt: TGTGCCAGCAGCCCTGGGACAGGGGGCGCCGGCTACACCTTC

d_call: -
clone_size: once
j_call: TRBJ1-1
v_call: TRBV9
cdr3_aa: CASSVEDGTMNTEAFF
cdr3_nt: TGTGCCAGCAGCGTAGAAGACGGAACAATGAACACTGAAGCTTTCTTT

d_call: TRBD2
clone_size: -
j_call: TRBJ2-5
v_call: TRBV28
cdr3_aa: CASRGIPGLAEETQYF
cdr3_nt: TGTGCCAGCAGAGGGATTCCTGGACTAGCGGAAGAGACCCAGTACTTC

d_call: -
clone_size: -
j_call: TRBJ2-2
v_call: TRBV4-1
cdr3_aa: CASTGVNTGELFF
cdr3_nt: TGCGCCAGCACAGGAGTGAACACCGGGGAGCTGTTTTTT

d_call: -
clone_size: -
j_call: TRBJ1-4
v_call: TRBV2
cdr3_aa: CRKEGSREKLFF
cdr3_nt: TGTCGCAAGGAGGGGTCTCGGGAAAAACTGTTTTTT

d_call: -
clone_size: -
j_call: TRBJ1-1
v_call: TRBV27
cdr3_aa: CASSLILTAEAFF
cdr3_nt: TGTGCCAGCAGTTTGATCTTGACGGCCGAAGCTTTCTTT

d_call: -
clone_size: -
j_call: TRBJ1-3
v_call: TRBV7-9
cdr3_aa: CASSFLANTIYF
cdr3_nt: TGTGCCAGCAGCTTTTTAGCAAACACCATATATTTT

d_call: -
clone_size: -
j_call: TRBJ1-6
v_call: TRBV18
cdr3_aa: CASSPQGRDSPLHF
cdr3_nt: TGTGCCAGCTCACCACAGGGCCGAGATTCACCCCTCCACTTT

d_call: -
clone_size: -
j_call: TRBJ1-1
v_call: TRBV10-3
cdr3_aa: CAISESNRAMNTEAFF
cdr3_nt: TGTGCCATCAGTGAGTCGAACCGTGCTATGAACACTGAAGCTTTCTTT

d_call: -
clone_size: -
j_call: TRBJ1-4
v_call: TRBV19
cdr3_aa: CASSIRGAPNEKLFF
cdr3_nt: TGTGCCAGTAGTATTCGAGGGGCCCCTAATGAAAAACTGTTTTTT

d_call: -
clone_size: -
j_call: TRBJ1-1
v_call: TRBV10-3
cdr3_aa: CAIREGAAMNTEAFF
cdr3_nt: TGTGCCATCAGGGAAGGGGCAGCTATGAACACTGAAGCTTTCTTT

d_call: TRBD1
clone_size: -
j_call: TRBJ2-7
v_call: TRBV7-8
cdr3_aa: CASSFGTGSYEQYF
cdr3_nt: TGTGCCAGCAGCTTCGGGACAGGGAGCTACGAGCAGTACTTC

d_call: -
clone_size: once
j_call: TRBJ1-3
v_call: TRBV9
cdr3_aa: CASSVFSGPQEGNTIYF
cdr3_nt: TGTGCCAGCAGCGTTTTCTCCGGGCCCCAGGAGGGAAACACCATATATTTT

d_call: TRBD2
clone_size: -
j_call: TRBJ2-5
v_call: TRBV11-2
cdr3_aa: CASSYGLAGEETQYF
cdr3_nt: TGTGCCAGCAGCTACGGACTAGCGGGAGAAGAGACCCAGTACTTC

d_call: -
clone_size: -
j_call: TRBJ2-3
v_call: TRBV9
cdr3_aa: CASSVVGFGQGDTQYF
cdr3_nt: TGTGCCAGCAGCGTAGTTGGCTTCGGGCAAGGGGATACGCAGTATTTT

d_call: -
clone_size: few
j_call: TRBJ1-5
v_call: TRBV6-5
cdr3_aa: CASSYSVQPQHF
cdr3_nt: TGTGCCAGCAGTTACTCCGTTCAGCCCCAGCATTTT

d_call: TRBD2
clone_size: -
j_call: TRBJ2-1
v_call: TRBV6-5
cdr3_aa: CASSYGSGAPYNEQFF
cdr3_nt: TGTGCCAGCAGTTATGGTAGCGGGGCTCCCTACAATGAGCAGTTCTTC

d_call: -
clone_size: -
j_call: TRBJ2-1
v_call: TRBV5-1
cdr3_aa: CASSLDAGVSNEQFF
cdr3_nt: TGCGCCAGCAGCTTGGACGCAGGTGTAAGCAATGAGCAGTTCTTC

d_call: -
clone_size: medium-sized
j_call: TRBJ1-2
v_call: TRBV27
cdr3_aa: CASSSGAGGGYTF
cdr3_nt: TGTGCCAGCAGTTCCGGGGCAGGTGGAGGCTACACCTTC

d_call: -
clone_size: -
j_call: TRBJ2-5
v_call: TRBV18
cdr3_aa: CASSPSQETQYF
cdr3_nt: TGTGCCAGCTCACCATCACAAGAGACCCAGTACTTC

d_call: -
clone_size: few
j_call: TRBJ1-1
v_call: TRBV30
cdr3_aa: CARARGNTEAFF
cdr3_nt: TGTGCCCGGGCTCGGGGGAACACTGAAGCTTTCTTT

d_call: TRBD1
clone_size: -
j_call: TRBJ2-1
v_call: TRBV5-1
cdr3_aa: CASSSIRDRGQTTDNEQFF
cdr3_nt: TGCGCCAGCAGCTCAATCCGGGACAGGGGACAAACTACGGACAATGAGCAGTTCTTC

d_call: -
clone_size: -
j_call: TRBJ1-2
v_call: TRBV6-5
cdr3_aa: CASSYSWNPSSYGYTF
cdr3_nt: TGTGCCAGCAGTTACTCTTGGAACCCCTCATCCTATGGCTACACCTTC

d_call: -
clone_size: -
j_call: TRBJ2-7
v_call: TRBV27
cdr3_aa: CASSLGFGQGRSYEQYF
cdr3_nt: TGTGCCAGCAGTTTAGGTTTTGGGCAGGGTCGGTCCTACGAGCAGTACTTC

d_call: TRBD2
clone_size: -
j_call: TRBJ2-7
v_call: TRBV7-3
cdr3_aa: CASSLRAGGLSYEQYF
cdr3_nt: TGTGCCAGCAGCTTAAGAGCGGGAGGCCTCTCCTACGAGCAGTACTTC

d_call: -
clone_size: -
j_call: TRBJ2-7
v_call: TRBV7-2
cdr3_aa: CASSLGGGALGEQYF
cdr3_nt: TGTGCCAGCAGCTTAGGAGGTGGGGCCCTAGGGGAGCAGTACTTC

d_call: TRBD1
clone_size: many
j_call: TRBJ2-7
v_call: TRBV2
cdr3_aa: CASSLRTGYEQYF
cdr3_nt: TGTGCCAGCAGCTTACGGACAGGCTACGAGCAGTACTTC

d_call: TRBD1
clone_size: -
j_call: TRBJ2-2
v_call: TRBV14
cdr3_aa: CASSGDRARGGELFF
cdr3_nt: TGTGCCAGCAGCGGAGACAGGGCCAGAGGCGGGGAGCTGTTTTTT

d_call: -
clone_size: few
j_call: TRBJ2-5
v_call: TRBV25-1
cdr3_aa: CASSESGGLGTQYF
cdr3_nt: TGTGCCAGCAGTGAATCCGGTGGGTTGGGGACCCAGTACTTC

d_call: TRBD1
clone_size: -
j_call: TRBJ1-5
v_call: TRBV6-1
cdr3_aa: CASGTGNNQPQHF
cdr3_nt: TGTGCCAGTGGGACAGGGAACAATCAGCCCCAGCATTTT

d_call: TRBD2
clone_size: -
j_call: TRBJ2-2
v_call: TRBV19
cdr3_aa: CASSSGRAPGELFF
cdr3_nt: TGTGCCAGTAGTTCCGGGAGGGCCCCCGGGGAGCTGTTTTTT

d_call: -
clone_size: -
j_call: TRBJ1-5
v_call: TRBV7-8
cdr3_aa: CASSLGALQPQHF
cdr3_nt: TGTGCCAGCAGCTTAGGGGCGTTACAGCCCCAGCATTTT

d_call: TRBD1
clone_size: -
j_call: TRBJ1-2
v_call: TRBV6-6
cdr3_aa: CASVHRGGHGYTF
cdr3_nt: TGTGCCAGCGTCCACAGGGGAGGTCATGGCTACACCTTC

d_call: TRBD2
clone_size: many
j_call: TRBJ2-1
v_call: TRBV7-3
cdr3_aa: CASSLRGSGIYEQFF
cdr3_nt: TGTGCCAGCAGCTTAAGGGGTAGCGGGATCTATGAGCAGTTCTTC

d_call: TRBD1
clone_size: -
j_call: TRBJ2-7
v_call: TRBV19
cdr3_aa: CASSIRGRGYEQYF
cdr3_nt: TGTGCCAGTAGTATCAGGGGGCGTGGGTACGAGCAGTACTTC

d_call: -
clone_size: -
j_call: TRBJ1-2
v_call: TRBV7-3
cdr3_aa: CASSPATGTYGYTF
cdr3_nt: TGTGCCAGCAGCCCCGCGACAGGAACCTATGGCTACACCTTC

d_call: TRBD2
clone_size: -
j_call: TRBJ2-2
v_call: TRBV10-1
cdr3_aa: CASSVLAETGELFF
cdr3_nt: TGCGCCAGCAGTGTCCTAGCGGAAACCGGGGAGCTGTTTTTT

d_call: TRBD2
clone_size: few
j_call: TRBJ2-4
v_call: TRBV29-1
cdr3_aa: CSVGASGSWDIQYF
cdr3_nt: TGCAGCGTTGGGGCTAGCGGGAGTTGGGACATTCAGTACTTC

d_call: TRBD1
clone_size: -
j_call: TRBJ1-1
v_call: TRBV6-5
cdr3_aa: CASSLSTGVLNTEAFF
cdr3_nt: TGTGCCAGCAGTTTATCGACAGGGGTGTTGAACACTGAAGCTTTCTTT

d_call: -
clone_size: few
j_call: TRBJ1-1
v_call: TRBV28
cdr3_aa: CASLSLGTGGTEAFF
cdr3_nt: TGTGCCAGCCTTAGTCTCGGTACGGGCGGCACTGAAGCTTTCTTT

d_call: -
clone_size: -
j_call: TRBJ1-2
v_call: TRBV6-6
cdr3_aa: CASSYSPIPESGTF
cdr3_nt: TGTGCCAGCAGTTACTCGCCGATCCCGGAGAGTGGCACCTTC

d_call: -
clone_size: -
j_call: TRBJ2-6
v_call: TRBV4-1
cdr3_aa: CASSTRDSGANVLTF
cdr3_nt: TGCGCCAGCAGCACTAGGGACTCTGGGGCCAACGTCCTGACTTTC

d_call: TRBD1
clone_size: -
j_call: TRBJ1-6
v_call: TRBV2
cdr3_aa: CASGQGMNNSPLHF
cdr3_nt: TGTGCCAGCGGACAGGGGATGAATAATTCACCCCTCCACTTT